The entry below gives a single T cell receptor beta chain sequence along with its context. Its target is not known. V shed 3 bases, J shed 0 bases, and the junction held 8 bases outside the gene matches. The CDR3 covers 18 residues. Germline values: CDR1 LNHNV, CDR2 YYDKDF (reference sequence). This specimen comes from a study of OX40 agonist ivuxolimab in advanced cancers. Findings and limits, study-wide: The average count of expanded clones was higher among CD8+ T cells than among CD4+. Partial responders at 0.1-3.0 mg/kg showed near-lowest clonal expansion.

Sequenced by immunoSEQ multiplex PCR; TCRdb stores in-frame clones only, minus some. The table shows about 86,000 clones, with 89% occurring only once. Patients were ruled out by autoimmune disease history or systemic immunosuppression. Sequencing was performed on CD4+ or CD8+ T cells sorted from blood, taken in a trial of the OX40 agonist ivuxolimab. The clonotype comes from an adult with an advanced solid tumor such as melanoma, head and neck, liver or kidney cancer. This chain connects TRBV15 to TRBJ2-1, with 10 bases identical to TRBD2. CDR3 in amino acids: CATSRGLAQRSSYNEQFF. The CDR3 DNA sequence: TGTGCCACCAGCAGGGGACTAGCGCAGAGGAGCTCCTACAATGAGCAGTTCTTC.